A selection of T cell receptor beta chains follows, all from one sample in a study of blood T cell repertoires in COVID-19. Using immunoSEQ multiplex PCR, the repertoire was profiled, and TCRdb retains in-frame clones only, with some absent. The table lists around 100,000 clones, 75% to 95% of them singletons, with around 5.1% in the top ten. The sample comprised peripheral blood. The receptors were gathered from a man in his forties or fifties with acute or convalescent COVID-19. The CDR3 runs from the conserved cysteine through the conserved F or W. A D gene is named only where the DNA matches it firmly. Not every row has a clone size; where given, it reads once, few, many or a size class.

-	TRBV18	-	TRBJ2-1	TGTGCCAGCTCACCTGACACCTCCTCCTACAATGAGCAGTTCTTC	CASSPDTSSYNEQFF
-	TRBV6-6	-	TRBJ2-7	TGTGCCAGCAGTTACCAGGCAGGCAGGGTCGAGCAGTACTTC	CASSYQAGRVEQYF
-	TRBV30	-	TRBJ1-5	TGTGCCTGGAGTACAGATCTGATTCAGCCCCAGCATTTT	CAWSTDLIQPQHF
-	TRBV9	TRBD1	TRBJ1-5	TGTGCCAGCAGCCCGACCGGGACAGGGGGCAATCAGCCCCAGCATTTT	CASSPTGTGGNQPQHF
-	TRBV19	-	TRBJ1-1	TGTGCCAGTAGTCTAATTGGGAACACTGAAGCTTTCTTT	CASSLIGNTEAFF
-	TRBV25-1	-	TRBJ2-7	TGTGCCAGCAGTGAATCGGGGGCCGGACTAGCCTACGAGCAGTACTTC	CASSESGAGLAYEQYF
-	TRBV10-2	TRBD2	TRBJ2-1	TGCGCCAGCAGATTAGCGGGATTAACCTACAATGAGCAGTTCTTC	CASRLAGLTYNEQFF
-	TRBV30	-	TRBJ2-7	TGTGCCTGGAGTCCTCCGGGTTCTCAGCCCTACGAGCAGTACTTC	CAWSPPGSQPYEQYF
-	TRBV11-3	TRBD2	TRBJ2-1	TGTGCCAGCAGCTTAGGAGGGACTAGCGGGACTCATGAGCAGTTCTTC	CASSLGGTSGTHEQFF
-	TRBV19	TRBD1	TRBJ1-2	TGTGCCAGTAGGAATACAGGGGATGTAGGCTACACCTTC	CASRNTGDVGYTF
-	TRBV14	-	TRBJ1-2	TGTGCCAGCAGCCAAGATATACGGGATGCTAACTATGGCTACACCTTC	CASSQDIRDANYGYTF
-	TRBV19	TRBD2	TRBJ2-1	TGTGCCAGTAGTGCTACTAGCGGGAGTCTGAGAAATGAGCAGTTCTTC	CASSATSGSLRNEQFF
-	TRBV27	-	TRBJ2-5	TGTGCCAGCAGTTCCAAGGGGGGGCAAGAGACCCAGTACTTC	CASSSKGGQETQYF
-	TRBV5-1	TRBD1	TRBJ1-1	TGCGCCAGCAGCTTACAGGGGGCTGAGGACACTGAAGCTTTCTTT	CASSLQGAEDTEAFF
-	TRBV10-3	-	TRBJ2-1	TGTGCCATCAGCCAACCTAACTACAATGAGCAGTTCTTC	CAISQPNYNEQFF
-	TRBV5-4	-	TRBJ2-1	TGTGCCAGCAGCTTGGGGGCTCTTAGCTCCTACAATGAGCAGTTCTTC	CASSLGALSSYNEQFF
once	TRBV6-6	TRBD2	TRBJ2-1	TGTGCCAGCACCTTAGCGGGAGCTGTAAATGAGCAGTTCTTC	CASTLAGAVNEQFF
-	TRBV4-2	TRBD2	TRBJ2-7	TGTGCCAGCAGCCAAGAAAGGCAAGGACTAGCGGGGGGGTACGAGCAGTACTTC	CASSQERQGLAGGYEQYF
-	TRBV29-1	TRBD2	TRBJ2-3	TGCAGCGTCTCGGGGGGAGTTCGGGCAGATACGCAGTATTTT	CSVSGGVRADTQYF
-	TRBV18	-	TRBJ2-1	TGTGCCAGCTCACCCGGAGTATCCTACAATGAGCAGTTCTTC	CASSPGVSYNEQFF
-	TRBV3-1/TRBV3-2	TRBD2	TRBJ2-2	TGTGCCAGCAGCCAAGGTCGGGGACTAGCACCCGGGGAGCTGTTTTTT	CASSQGRGLAPGELFF
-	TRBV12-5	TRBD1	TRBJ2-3	TGTGCTAGTGACCCTCAGGGGGTCCCCACAGATACGCAGTATTTT	CASDPQGVPTDTQYF
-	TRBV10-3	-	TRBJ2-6	TGTGCCATCAGTGAGTCGGGGGGATGGGCCAACGTCCTGACTTTC	CAISESGGWANVLTF
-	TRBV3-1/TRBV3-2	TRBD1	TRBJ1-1	TGTGCCAGCAGCCAAGGACAGGGGGCTGGAGCTTTCTTT	CASSQGQGAGAFF
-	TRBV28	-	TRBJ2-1	TGTGCCAGCAGAGAGGGTTACAATGAGCAGTTCTTC	CASREGYNEQFF
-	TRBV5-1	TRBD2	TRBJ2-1	TGCGCCAGCAGCTTGGAGGCTAGCGGGAGGTATACATACAATGAGCAGTTCTTC	CASSLEASGRYTYNEQFF
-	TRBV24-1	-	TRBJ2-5	TGTGCCACCAGTCCCTCAGGAGAGACCCAGTACTTC	CATSPSGETQYF
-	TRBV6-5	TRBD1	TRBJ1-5	TGTGCCAGCAGTTACCGAATGGACAGGGCTGATCAGCCCCAGCATTTT	CASSYRMDRADQPQHF
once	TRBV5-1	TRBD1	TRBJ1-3	TGCGCCAGCAGCTACGGACAGGACAACTCTGGAAACACCATATATTTT	CASSYGQDNSGNTIYF
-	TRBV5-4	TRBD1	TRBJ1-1	TGTGCCAGCAGCTTCCGGGACAGGGTGTACACTGAAGCTTTCTTT	CASSFRDRVYTEAFF
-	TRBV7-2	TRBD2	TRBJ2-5	TGTGCCAGCAGCTCAGACGGGGGGTCAGAGACCCAGTACTTC	CASSSDGGSETQYF
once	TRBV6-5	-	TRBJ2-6	TGTGCCAGCATGGGGCCCTCTGGGGCCAACGTCCTGACTTTC	CASMGPSGANVLTF
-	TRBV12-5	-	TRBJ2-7	TGTGCTAGTGGTTTGTCCCTGGCTAGCCACGAGCAGTACTTC	CASGLSLASHEQYF
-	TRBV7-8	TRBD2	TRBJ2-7	TGTGCCAGCAGCCCCCGATTCTTGCGCGGGAGCCCCTACGAGCAGTACTTC	CASSPRFLRGSPYEQYF
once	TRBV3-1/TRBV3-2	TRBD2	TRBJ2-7	TGTGCCAGCAGCCAAGCCCGGACTAGAGGTTACGAGCAGTACTTC	CASSQARTRGYEQYF
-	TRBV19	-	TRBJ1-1	TGTGCCAGTAGCCATCCCGGGACTGAAGCTTTCTTT	CASSHPGTEAFF
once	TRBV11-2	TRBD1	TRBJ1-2	TGTGCCAGCAGCTTAGGTTTAGGGACAGGGGAAGTCTATGGCTACACCTTC	CASSLGLGTGEVYGYTF
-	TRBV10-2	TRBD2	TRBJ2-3	TGCGCCACCACAACCGGGGGGGCTAGCACAGATACGCAGTATTTT	CATTTGGASTDTQYF
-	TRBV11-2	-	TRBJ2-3	TGTGCCAGCAGCCTCCCCCCGGTTGGAGATACGCAGTATTTT	CASSLPPVGDTQYF
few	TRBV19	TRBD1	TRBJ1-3	TGTGCCAGTAGCCCCGGGACAGGGACTGGAAACACCATATATTTT	CASSPGTGTGNTIYF
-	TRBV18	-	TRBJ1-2	TGTGCCAGCTCACTTCGAATCCCCTCTTCTGACAGCTATGGCTACACCTTC	CASSLRIPSSDSYGYTF
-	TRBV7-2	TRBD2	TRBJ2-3	TGTGCCAGCAGCTCGGGACTAGCAGGAGATACGCAGTATTTT	CASSSGLAGDTQYF
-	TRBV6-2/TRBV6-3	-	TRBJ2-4	TGTGCCAGCAGCCGGACAGTTCCCAAAAACATTCAGTACTTC	CASSRTVPKNIQYF
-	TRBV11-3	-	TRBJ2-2	TGTGCCAGCAGCGTCCCGGGACTCGGGGAGCTGTTTTTT	CASSVPGLGELFF
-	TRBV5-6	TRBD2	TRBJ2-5	TGTGCCAGCAGCTGGCAGACTAGCGGGAGGCCCAAAGATAAAGAGACCCAGTACTTC	CASSWQTSGRPKDKETQYF
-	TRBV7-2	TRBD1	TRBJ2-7	TGTGCCAGCAGCTTAGATGGGCAGGGGGCCTACGAGCAGTACTTC	CASSLDGQGAYEQYF
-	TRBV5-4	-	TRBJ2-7	TGTGCCAGCAGCTTGTTCGGGGGGCGCAGAGACGAGCAGTACTTC	CASSLFGGRRDEQYF
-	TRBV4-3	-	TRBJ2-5	TGCGCCAGCAGCCAAGGATATAGGAGCCTCCAAGAGACCCAGTACTTC	CASSQGYRSLQETQYF
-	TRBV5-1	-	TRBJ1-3	TGCGCCAGCAGCTTGGACCCAGACTCTGGAAACACCATATATTTT	CASSLDPDSGNTIYF
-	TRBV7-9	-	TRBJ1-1	TGTGCCAGCAGCTTAGTCGGCAGGGAGAACACTGAAGCTTTCTTT	CASSLVGRENTEAFF
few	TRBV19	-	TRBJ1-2	TGTGCCAGTAGTGCCGCGGTCAATAACTATGGCTACACCTTC	CASSAAVNNYGYTF
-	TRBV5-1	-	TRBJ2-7	TGCGCCAGCAGCTTGGTGCCCTTGAGCTCCTACGAGCAGTACTTC	CASSLVPLSSYEQYF
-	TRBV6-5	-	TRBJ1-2	TGTGCCAGCGACAGATCAGCTAACTATGGCTACACCTTC	CASDRSANYGYTF